This TCR beta chain is from a study of blood T cells in healthy people across ages. A remark on this clonotype: Antigen: not known.

Together with a sample-barcoded 5' primer, a J-beta primer mix was included in a second PCR lasting roughly 6 to 12 cycles. Each TCR beta cDNA got a 12-nucleotide random molecular identifier. One entry per CDR3 protein results from TCRdb running MiXCR on the 5' RACE reads. The sample has 1.4 million or so distinct CDR3 sequences; 42% are singletons. V trimming: 2 bases; J trimming: 9 bases; junction bases outside the gene matches: 4. The CDR3 spans 14 residues. In germline, CDR1 is MGHRA, CDR2 YSYEKL. Study outcomes and limitations: Greater diversity and more naive CD4+ cells were seen in long-lived donors than in aged donors. For the donors, CMV status was unknown and possibly confounded expanded clonotype changes.

All donors came from Russia, were Caucasian and healthy, and spanned ages 6 to 90. This chain links TRBV4-1 with TRBJ2-1, with 10 bases that match TRBD2. The sequenced sample was blood. The sequence was obtained from a woman aged 18-30 years in good health. The CDR3 reads CASSQPTSGPEQFF. CDR3 nucleotides: TGCGCCAGCAGCCAACCGACTAGCGGGCCTGAGCAGTTCTTC.